This record covers a single T cell receptor (beta chain). Its antigen is not identified. TCR beta sequences were obtained from blood CD8+ and CD4+ T cells. It was treatment-naive patients with stable or active relapsing-remitting disease who made up the multiple sclerosis controls. The sample is drawn from a study of CD8 T cells in Susac syndrome. Reverse transcription of about 0.5 to 1 ug RNA used random hexamers. Across 54 Vbeta and 13 Jbeta, immunoSEQ multiplex PCR amplified TCR beta CDR3. TCRdb recomputed calls from the immunoSEQ multiplex PCR reads with MiXCR, one row per CDR3 protein. Of 400,000 or so distinct CDR3 sequences in the sample, approximately 85% are singletons; the top ten hold under 0.15%. Study-wide results and caveats: An acknowledgment was made by the study that its TCR sequencing and HLA analysis involved relatively few individuals.

This receptor was taken from a human donor with multiple sclerosis. Sequenced: CD8+ T cells from PBMCs.

The CDR3 here is CATSDLKREQFF. The CDR3 DNA reads as TGTGCCACCAGTGATTTGAAACGGGAGCAGTTCTTC. The chain recombines TRBV24-1 with TRBJ2-1; no reliable D call. Germline values: CDR1 KGHDR, CDR2 SFDVKD. The CDR3 sequence is 12 residues long. Trimming stripped 0 bases from V and 10 bases from J, with 6 bases between.